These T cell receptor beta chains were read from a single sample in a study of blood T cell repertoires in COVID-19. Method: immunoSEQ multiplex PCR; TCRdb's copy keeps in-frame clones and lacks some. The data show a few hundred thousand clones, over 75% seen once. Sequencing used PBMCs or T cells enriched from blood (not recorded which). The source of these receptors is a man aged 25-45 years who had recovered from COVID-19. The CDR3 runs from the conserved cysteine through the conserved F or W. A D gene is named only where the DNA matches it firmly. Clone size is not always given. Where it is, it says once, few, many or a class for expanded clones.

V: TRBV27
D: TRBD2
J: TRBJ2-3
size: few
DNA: TGTGCCAGCAGTCACGGACTAGCGGGGGGGCGTGGTGCAGATACGCAGTATTTT
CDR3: CASSHGLAGGRGADTQYF

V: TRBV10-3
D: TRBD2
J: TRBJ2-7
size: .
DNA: TGTGCCATCGGAGGCGGGGGGGCTTACGAGCAGTACTTC
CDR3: CAIGGGGAYEQYF

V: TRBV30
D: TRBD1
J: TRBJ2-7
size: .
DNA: TGTGCCTGGAGTGAAGGACAGGCCGACGAGCAGTACTTC
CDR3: CAWSEGQADEQYF

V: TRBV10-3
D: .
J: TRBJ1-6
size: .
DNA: TGTGCCATCAGTGACCAGTCAAGATATAATTCACCCCTCCACTTT
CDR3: CAISDQSRYNSPLHF

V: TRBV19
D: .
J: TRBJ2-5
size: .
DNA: TGTGCCAGTAGTATCTCAGGGAAAGAGACCCAGTACTTC
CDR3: CASSISGKETQYF

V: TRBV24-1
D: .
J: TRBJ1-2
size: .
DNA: TGTGCCACCAGTGACCACGGACAAAACTATGGCTACACCTTC
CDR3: CATSDHGQNYGYTF

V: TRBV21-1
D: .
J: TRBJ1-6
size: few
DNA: TGTGCCAGCAGCAATGGGACTAGGGTTCACCCCCTCCACTTT
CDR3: CASSNGTRVHPLHF

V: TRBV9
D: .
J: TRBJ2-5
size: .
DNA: TGTGCCAGCAGTTCCTTTGGGGGCGGGGAGACCCAGTACTTC
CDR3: CASSSFGGGETQYF

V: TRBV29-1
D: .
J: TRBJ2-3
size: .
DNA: TGCAGCGTTGCCCGCAGTATCGACGGGCGGGCGCAGTATTTT
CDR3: CSVARSIDGRAQYF

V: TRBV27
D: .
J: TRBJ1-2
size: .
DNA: TGTGCCAGCAGGCAGGGCCCCTATGGCTACACCTTC
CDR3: CASRQGPYGYTF

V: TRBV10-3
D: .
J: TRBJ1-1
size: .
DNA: TGTGCCATCAGTGAGACACAGGTGAACACTGAAGCTTTCTTT
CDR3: CAISETQVNTEAFF

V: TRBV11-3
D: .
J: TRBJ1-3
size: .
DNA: TGTGCCAGCAGCTTAGATGCAGTAAGAAACACCATATATTTT
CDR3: CASSLDAVRNTIYF

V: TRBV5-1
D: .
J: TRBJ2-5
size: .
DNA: TGCGCCAGCAGCTTGTTTTCACAAGAAGAGACCCAGTACTTC
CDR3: CASSLFSQEETQYF

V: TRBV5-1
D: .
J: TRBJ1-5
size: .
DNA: TGCGCCAGCAGTACAGGAAACGGCAATCAGCCCCAGCATTTT
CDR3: CASSTGNGNQPQHF

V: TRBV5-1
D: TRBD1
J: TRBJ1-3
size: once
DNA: TGCGCCAGCAGCCCCGGGACAGGTGGAAACACCATATATTTT
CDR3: CASSPGTGGNTIYF

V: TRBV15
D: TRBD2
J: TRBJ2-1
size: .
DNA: TGTGCCACCAGCAGCCTAGCGGGGGGAACGTCCTACAATGAGCAGTTCTTC
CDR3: CATSSLAGGTSYNEQFF

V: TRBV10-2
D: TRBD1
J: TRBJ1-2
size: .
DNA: TGCGCCAGCACCGAACCAGGACAGGGTGGTTACACCTTC
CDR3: CASTEPGQGGYTF

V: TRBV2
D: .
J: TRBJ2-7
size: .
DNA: TGTGCCAGCAGTGCCAGGGAAATTGCGTACGAGCAGTACTTC
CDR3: CASSAREIAYEQYF

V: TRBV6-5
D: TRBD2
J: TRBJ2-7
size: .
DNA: TGTGCCAGTAAGACTAGCGGAACCTACGAGCAGTACTTC
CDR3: CASKTSGTYEQYF

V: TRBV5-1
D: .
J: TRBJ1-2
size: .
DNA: TGCGCCAGCAGCCGAATGATATCAAACGGGGGTAACTATGGCTACACCTTC
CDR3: CASSRMISNGGNYGYTF

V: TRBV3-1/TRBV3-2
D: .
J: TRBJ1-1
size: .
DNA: TGTGCCAGCAGCCAAGTAGGGGGTAACACTGAAGCTTTCTTT
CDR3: CASSQVGGNTEAFF

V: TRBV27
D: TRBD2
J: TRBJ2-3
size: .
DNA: TGTGCCAGCAGTGTTGGACTAGCGGGGATTAGCACAGATACGCAGTATTTT
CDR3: CASSVGLAGISTDTQYF

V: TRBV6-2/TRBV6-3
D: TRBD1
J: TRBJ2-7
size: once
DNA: TGTGCCAGCAGTTACCGGGACAGGGGGCGCGAGCAGTACTTC
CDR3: CASSYRDRGREQYF

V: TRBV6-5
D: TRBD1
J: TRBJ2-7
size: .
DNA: TGTGCCAGCAGTTACCAGACAGGGGCATCCTACGAGCAGTACTTC
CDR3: CASSYQTGASYEQYF

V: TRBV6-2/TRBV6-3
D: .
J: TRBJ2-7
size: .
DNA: TGTGCCAGTAGTACGGACAGAACCTACGAGCAGTACTTC
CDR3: CASSTDRTYEQYF

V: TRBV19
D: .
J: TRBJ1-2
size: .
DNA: TGTGCCAGTAGTGGCCCGCAGGCCTATGGCTACACCTTC
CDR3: CASSGPQAYGYTF

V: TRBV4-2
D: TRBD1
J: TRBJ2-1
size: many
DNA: TGTGCCAGCAGCCAGGGGGACAGGGACAATGAGCAGTTCTTC
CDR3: CASSQGDRDNEQFF

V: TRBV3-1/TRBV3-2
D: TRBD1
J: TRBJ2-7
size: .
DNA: TGTGCCAGCAGCCAAGGCCTCTGGACAGGGGGCTACGAGCAGTACTTC
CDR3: CASSQGLWTGGYEQYF

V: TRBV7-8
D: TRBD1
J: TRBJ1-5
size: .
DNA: TGTGCCAGCAGCCTGGACAGGGGTCAGCCCCAGCATTTT
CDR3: CASSLDRGQPQHF

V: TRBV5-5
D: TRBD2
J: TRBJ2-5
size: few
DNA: TGTGCCAGCAGCTTGGCGGGGGGGCCTTCCGAGACCCAGTACTTC
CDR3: CASSLAGGPSETQYF

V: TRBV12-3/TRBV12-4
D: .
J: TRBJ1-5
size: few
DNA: TGTGCCAGCAGTTTTGGCAGGGCTCAGCCCCAGCATTTT
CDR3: CASSFGRAQPQHF

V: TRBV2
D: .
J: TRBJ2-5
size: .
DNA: TGTGCCAGCATTCACGGGAATCAAGAGACCCAGTACTTC
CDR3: CASIHGNQETQYF

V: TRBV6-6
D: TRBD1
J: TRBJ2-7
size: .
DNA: TGTGCCAGCAGTTACTCGAGGGACAGGGGGTACGAGCAGTACTTC
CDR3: CASSYSRDRGYEQYF

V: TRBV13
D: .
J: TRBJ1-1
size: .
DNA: TGTGCCAGCAGTATACGGTCGGTCCCGGCTTTCTTT
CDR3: CASSIRSVPAFF

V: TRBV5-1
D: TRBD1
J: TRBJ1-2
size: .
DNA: TGCGCCAGCAGCCGTGAAGGACAGGATGGCTACACCTTC
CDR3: CASSREGQDGYTF

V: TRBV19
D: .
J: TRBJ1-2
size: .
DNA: TGTGCCAGTAAGGGAGGGGATAACTATGGCTACACCTTC
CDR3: CASKGGDNYGYTF

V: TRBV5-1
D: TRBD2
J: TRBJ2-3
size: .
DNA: TGCGCCAGCAGCTTACTAGCGGGGGGGCCTCTTACAGATACGCAGTATTTT
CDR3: CASSLLAGGPLTDTQYF

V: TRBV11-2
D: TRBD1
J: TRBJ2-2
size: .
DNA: TGTGCCAGCAGCTTAGGAACAGGGGTCACCGGGGAGCTGTTTTTT
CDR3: CASSLGTGVTGELFF

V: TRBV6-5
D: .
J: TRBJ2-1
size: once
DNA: TGTGCCAGCAGTTCACTAATCGACAATGAGCAGTTCTTC
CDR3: CASSSLIDNEQFF

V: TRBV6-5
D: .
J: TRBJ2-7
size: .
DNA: TGTGCCACCCGGCGAGGAACCTACGAGCAGTACTTC
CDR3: CATRRGTYEQYF

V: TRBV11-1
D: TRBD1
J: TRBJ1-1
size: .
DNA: TGTGCCAGCAGCCCACCCAGGGGGTACACTGAAGCTTTCTTT
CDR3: CASSPPRGYTEAFF

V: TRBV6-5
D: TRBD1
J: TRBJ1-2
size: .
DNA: TGTGCCAGCACCACCACGGGACAGGGTCGGTATGGCTACACCTTC
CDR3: CASTTTGQGRYGYTF

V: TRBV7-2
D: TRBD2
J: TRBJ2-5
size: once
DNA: TGTGCCAGCAGCTTATCGGGCGGGGGGGCCGGTGAGACCCAGTACTTC
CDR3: CASSLSGGGAGETQYF

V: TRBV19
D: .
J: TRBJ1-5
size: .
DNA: TGTGCCAGTAGCAATGGGGGCTGGGACCAGCATTTT
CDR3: CASSNGGWDQHF

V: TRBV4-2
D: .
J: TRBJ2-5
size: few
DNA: TGTGCCAGCAGCCAGCATGGGGCAGGGCACCAAGAGACCCAGTACTTC
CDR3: CASSQHGAGHQETQYF

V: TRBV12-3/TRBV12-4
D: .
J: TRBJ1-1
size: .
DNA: TGTGCCAGCAGTTTCGGGAACACTGAAGCTTTCTTT
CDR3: CASSFGNTEAFF

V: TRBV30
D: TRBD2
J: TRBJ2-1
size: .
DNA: TGTGCCTGGAACCGACTAGCGAGCTCCTACAATGAGCAGTTCTTC
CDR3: CAWNRLASSYNEQFF

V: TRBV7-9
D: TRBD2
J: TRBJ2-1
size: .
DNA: TGTGCCAGCAGTCCTTTAGCGGGGGGAATCTACAATGAGCAGTTCTTC
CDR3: CASSPLAGGIYNEQFF

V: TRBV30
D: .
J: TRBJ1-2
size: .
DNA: TGTGCCTGGAGCACTCACGGCTATGGCTACACCTTC
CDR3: CAWSTHGYGYTF

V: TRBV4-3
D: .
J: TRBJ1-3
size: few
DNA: TGCGCCAGCAGCCAAGACCCCCCAGGGGACTCTGGAAACACCATATATTTT
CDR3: CASSQDPPGDSGNTIYF

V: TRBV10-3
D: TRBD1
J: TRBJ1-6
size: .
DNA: TGTGCCATCAGTGCTAGACAGGGGAGTTCACCCCTCCACTTT
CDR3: CAISARQGSSPLHF

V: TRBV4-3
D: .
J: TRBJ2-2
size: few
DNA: TGCGCCAGCAGCCAAGGGACTGAGTGGACCGGGGAGCTGTTTTTT
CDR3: CASSQGTEWTGELFF

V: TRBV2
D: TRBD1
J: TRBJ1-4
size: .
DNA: TGTGCCAGCAGTGAAGACAGGGGCTTGACTAATGAAAAACTGTTTTTT
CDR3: CASSEDRGLTNEKLFF